The rows below give T cell receptor beta chains drawn from one sample of a study of shared clonotypes between healthy human individuals. This table comes from immunoSEQ multiplex PCR, and its TCRdb copy is limited to in-frame clones, with some not included. Of about 320,000 clones in the sample, around nine tenths were seen once. Sequenced sample: memory CD8+ T cells sorted from blood. These receptors all stem from a man between 18 and 29 years old in good health. Each CDR3 is given with its conserved first and last residue. The D gene is left open where the match is weak. Only part of the rows carry a size: once, few, many, or a class if the clone is expanded.

J gene | D gene | V gene | clone size | CDR3 protein | CDR3 DNA
TRBJ2-5 | TRBD1 | TRBV7-6 | . | CASSWDTGGGETQYF | TGTGCCAGCAGCTGGGATACAGGGGGAGGAGAGACCCAGTACTTC
TRBJ1-1 | . | TRBV10-3 | . | CAISDPGTANTEAFF | TGTGCCATCAGTGACCCGGGGACGGCGAACACTGAAGCTTTCTTT
TRBJ1-2 | . | TRBV9 | . | CASSLDGESTNGYTF | TGTGCCAGCAGCCTGGACGGGGAATCGACGAATGGCTACACCTTC
TRBJ1-1 | . | TRBV5-6 | . | CASSLEMGNTEAFF | TGTGCCAGCAGCTTGGAAATGGGGAACACTGAAGCTTTCTTT
TRBJ1-5 | . | TRBV4-1 | . | CASSQRQEFDQPQHF | TGCGCCAGCAGCCAACGACAGGAGTTCGATCAGCCCCAGCATTTT
TRBJ2-7 | . | TRBV4-1 | . | CASSQESGAHEQYF | TGCGCCAGCAGCCAAGAATCGGGGGCACACGAGCAGTACTTC
TRBJ1-4 | . | TRBV4-1 | many | CASSQIVPNEKLFF | TGCGCCAGCAGCCAAATTGTCCCTAATGAAAAACTGTTTTTT
TRBJ1-2 | . | TRBV28 | . | CASSLFWDSGYGYTF | TGTGCCAGCAGTTTATTTTGGGATTCCGGCTATGGCTACACCTTC
TRBJ1-6 | . | TRBV21-1 | . | CASSPRGGNSPLHF | TGTGCCAGCAGTCCGCGAGGAGGTAATTCACCCCTCCACTTT
TRBJ2-5 | TRBD1 | TRBV6-5 | . | CASSYSDRGGETQYF | TGTGCCAGCAGTTACTCGGACAGGGGTGGAGAGACCCAGTACTTC
TRBJ1-1 | . | TRBV5-1 | . | CASSLGVLQGLNTEAFF | TGCGCCAGCAGCTTGGGGGTCTTACAAGGCCTGAACACTGAAGCTTTCTTT
TRBJ1-6 | . | TRBV7-6 | . | CASSLDIGINSPLHF | TGTGCCAGCAGCTTAGATATAGGGATAAATTCACCCCTCCACTTT
TRBJ1-2 | . | TRBV29-1 | . | CSAAGHLGDYGYTF | TGCAGCGCCGCAGGGCACCTAGGTGACTATGGCTACACCTTC
TRBJ1-4 | TRBD1 | TRBV6-5 | . | CASRNGQGAIEKLFF | TGTGCCAGCAGAAATGGACAGGGGGCGATTGAAAAACTGTTTTTT
TRBJ1-6 | TRBD1 | TRBV7-9 | . | CASISGTGNSPLHF | TGTGCCAGCATCTCGGGGACAGGGAATTCACCCCTCCACTTT
TRBJ1-5 | TRBD1 | TRBV7-8 | . | CASSSDRGSNQPQHF | TGTGCCAGCAGCTCAGACAGGGGTAGCAATCAGCCCCAGCATTTT
TRBJ2-5 | . | TRBV19 | . | CASNPRGEETQYF | TGTGCCAGTAACCCCCGAGGGGAAGAGACCCAGTACTTC
TRBJ2-7 | . | TRBV7-8 | . | CASSLTVRYEQYF | TGTGCCAGCAGCTTAACAGTCCGCTACGAGCAGTACTTC
TRBJ1-1 | . | TRBV4-1 | . | CASRLRIMNTEAFF | TGCGCCAGCAGACTAAGGATAATGAACACTGAAGCTTTCTTT
TRBJ2-7 | TRBD2 | TRBV13 | once | CASSPGLAGVHEQYF | TGTGCCAGCAGCCCGGGACTAGCGGGAGTTCACGAGCAGTACTTC
TRBJ2-7 | . | TRBV27 | . | CASSPSSGDDSYEQYF | TGTGCCAGCAGCCCAAGTTCGGGGGACGACTCCTACGAGCAGTACTTC
TRBJ1-1 | . | TRBV6-6 | . | CASSSFWGADTEAFF | TGTGCCAGCAGTTCTTTCTGGGGGGCGGACACTGAAGCTTTCTTT
TRBJ2-7 | . | TRBV10-2 | . | CASSDNYEQYF | TGCGCCAGCAGTGACAACTACGAGCAGTACTTC
TRBJ1-5 | . | TRBV7-2 | . | CASSFSNQPQHF | TGTGCCAGCAGCTTTAGCAATCAGCCCCAGCATTTT
TRBJ1-1 | TRBD1 | TRBV5-1 | . | CASSPWDSNTEAFF | TGCGCCAGCAGCCCCTGGGACAGCAACACTGAAGCTTTCTTT
TRBJ2-1 | . | TRBV6-4 | . | CASSDSISDEQFF | TGTGCCAGCAGTGACTCGATCAGCGATGAGCAGTTCTTC
TRBJ2-7 | TRBD2 | TRBV5-6 | . | CASSLGGGGVPYEQYF | TGTGCCAGCAGCTTGGGCGGCGGGGGAGTGCCCTACGAGCAGTACTTC
TRBJ1-4 | TRBD1 | TRBV25-1 | . | CASSETGNEKLFF | TGTGCCAGCAGTGAGACAGGGAATGAAAAACTGTTTTTT
TRBJ1-1 | . | TRBV6-5 | . | CASSYGSGLMGTEAFF | TGTGCCAGCAGTTACGGCTCCGGACTTATGGGGACTGAAGCTTTCTTT
TRBJ2-7 | . | TRBV7-6 | . | CASSLEGGYEQYF | TGTGCCAGCAGCTTAGAAGGGGGATACGAGCAGTACTTC
TRBJ2-7 | . | TRBV6-4 | . | CASSEGHKTYEQYF | TGTGCCAGCAGTGAGGGACACAAAACCTACGAGCAGTACTTC
TRBJ2-1 | . | TRBV25-1 | . | CASSLPGGSSYNEQFF | TGTGCCAGCAGTCTGCCCGGCGGTAGCTCCTACAATGAGCAGTTCTTC
TRBJ2-1 | TRBD2 | TRBV15 | . | CATSSFLAGLSYNEQFF | TGTGCCACCAGCAGTTTTCTAGCGGGGCTGTCCTACAATGAGCAGTTCTTC
TRBJ2-5 | . | TRBV6-1 | . | CASSELSTAQETQYF | TGTGCCAGCAGTGAACTCTCGACAGCCCAAGAGACCCAGTACTTC
TRBJ2-2 | . | TRBV10-2 | once | CASSDDDWGPNTGELFF | TGCGCCAGCAGTGATGATGATTGGGGGCCCAACACCGGGGAGCTGTTTTTT
TRBJ2-5 | . | TRBV7-2 | . | CASSLYLWAQETQYF | TGTGCCAGCAGCTTATACCTTTGGGCCCAAGAGACCCAGTACTTC
TRBJ2-7 | . | TRBV7-8 | . | CASSWDGRGYEQYF | TGTGCCAGCAGCTGGGATGGCCGGGGCTACGAGCAGTACTTC
TRBJ1-2 | . | TRBV11-2 | . | CASSPPVLGEDYGYTF | TGTGCCAGCAGCCCCCCGGTGCTGGGGGAGGACTATGGCTACACCTTC
TRBJ1-4 | . | TRBV5-4 | . | CASSNEGGYEKLFF | TGTGCCAGCAGCAACGAAGGGGGATATGAAAAACTGTTTTTT
TRBJ2-7 | TRBD1 | TRBV6-1 | . | CASRLGTAYEQYF | TGTGCCAGCAGATTAGGGACAGCCTACGAGCAGTACTTC
TRBJ2-2 | TRBD2 | TRBV7-9 | . | CASSEALAGENTGELFF | TGTGCCAGCAGCGAAGCGCTAGCGGGAGAGAACACCGGGGAGCTGTTTTTT
TRBJ2-1 | . | TRBV6-5 | . | CASSQTDGDYNEQFF | TGTGCCAGCAGTCAAACCGACGGCGACTACAATGAGCAGTTCTTC
TRBJ2-1 | TRBD2 | TRBV5-6 | . | CASTRLAGALNDEQFF | TGTGCCAGCACAAGACTAGCGGGAGCGCTTAATGATGAGCAGTTCTTC
TRBJ2-7 | TRBD1 | TRBV5-4 | . | CASSFGQGSSYEQYF | TGTGCCAGCAGCTTTGGACAGGGAAGCTCCTACGAGCAGTACTTC
TRBJ1-2 | . | TRBV9 | . | CASSVNREGNYGYTF | TGTGCCAGCAGCGTAAACAGGGAAGGGAACTATGGCTACACCTTC
TRBJ2-6 | TRBD1 | TRBV5-8 | . | CASSLQGAPSGANVLTF | TGTGCCAGCAGCCTACAGGGGGCCCCCTCTGGGGCCAACGTCCTGACTTTC
TRBJ2-7 | . | TRBV5-6 | . | CASSLAAGDHEQYF | TGTGCCAGCAGCTTGGCTGCAGGGGACCACGAGCAGTACTTC
TRBJ2-7 | TRBD1 | TRBV28 | . | CASSSGQGPLNYEQYF | TGTGCCAGCAGTTCTGGACAGGGTCCCTTAAACTACGAGCAGTACTTC
TRBJ1-6 | . | TRBV14 | . | CASSHHPVYGISYNSPLHF | TGTGCCAGCAGCCATCATCCGGTCTATGGGATCTCCTATAATTCACCCCTCCACTTT
TRBJ2-7 | TRBD1 | TRBV7-9 | . | CASSSPGTASYEQYF | TGTGCCAGCAGCTCACCCGGGACAGCCTCCTACGAGCAGTACTTC
TRBJ1-1 | . | TRBV7-6 | . | CASSPGGGEAFF | TGTGCCAGCAGCCCGGGAGGCGGTGAAGCTTTCTTT
TRBJ2-7 | . | TRBV6-5 | once | CASSYSPDLHSYEQYF | TGTGCCAGCAGTTACTCGCCGGACTTACACTCCTACGAGCAGTACTTC
TRBJ2-7 | . | TRBV27 | . | CASTNRGGNEQYF | TGTGCCAGCACGAACAGGGGAGGGAACGAGCAGTACTTC
TRBJ1-2 | TRBD1 | TRBV9 | . | CASSSRHRDRGHGYTF | TGTGCCAGCAGCTCCCGTCACCGGGACAGGGGTCATGGCTACACCTTC